The next 30 T cell receptor beta chains were all read from a single sample in a study of blood T cells in healthy people across ages. Together with a sample-barcoded 5' primer, a J-beta primer mix was included in a second PCR lasting roughly 7 to 11 cycles. TCRdb processed the 5' RACE reads anew with MiXCR; each CDR3 protein has one entry. The sample includes 550,000 to 750,000 distinct CDR3 sequences, 20% to 25% of them seen just once. The source material was blood. Receptors were obtained from a man aged 65 to 85 in good health.

This clonotype was found once. The chain couples TRBV20-1 to TRBJ2-5; 10 nucleotides align to TRBD2. Germline V CDR1 and CDR2: DFQATT, SNEGSKA (reference sequence). The CDR3 runs 13 residues. Trimming at V came to 3 bases and at J to 5 bases, leaving 3 bases not matched to a gene. CDR3 sequence: CSASKTSGETQYF. In DNA form, the CDR3 reads TGCAGTGCTAGTAAGACTAGCGGGGAGACCCAGTACTTC.

The V call is TRBV5-1, the J call TRBJ2-3; 9 nucleotides align to TRBD2. This CDR3 comprises 15 residues. Trimming at V came to 4 bases and at J to 3 bases, leaving 6 bases not matched to a gene. Germline V gives CDR1 SGHRS, CDR2 YFSETQ. The CDR3 region is CASSRAGGLTDTQYF. The CDR3 DNA reads TGCGCCAGCAGCCGAGCGGGAGGTTTAACAGATACGCAGTATTTT.

The chain has TRBV6-5 and TRBJ1-1, with a tentative D call TRBD1 (5 bases). V shed 7 bases and J shed 1 base, with 13 bases lying between them. The CDR3 length is 14 residues. Per the germline V gene, CDR1 is MNHEY and CDR2 is SVGAGI. The CDR3 nucleotides are TGTGCCAGCATACCGGGACGCTCGAACACTGAAGCTTTCTTT. This codes for CASIPGRSNTEAFF.

The J gene is TRBJ2-3, the V gene TRBV2, with D perhaps TRBD1 (6 bases). V was clipped by 0 bases and J by 4 bases, with 14 bases between them. This CDR3 has 16 amino acids. Germline V lookup: CDR1 SNHLY, CDR2 FYNNEI. CDR3 DNA: TGTGCCAGCAGTGAAGCGCTGCTGCAGGGGCCAGATACGCAGTATTTT. It specifies CASSEALLQGPDTQYF.

This chain links TRBV11-2 with TRBJ2-7, with 10 bases fitting TRBD1. The germline CDR1 and CDR2 sequences are SGHAT and FQNNGV. With 5 bases clipped from V and 3 bases from J, the junction kept 7 bases outside the gene matches. CDR3 length: 15 residues. CDR3 protein: CASSPSDRGIYEQYF. In DNA, the CDR3 is TGTGCCAGCAGCCCCTCGGACAGGGGGATCTACGAGCAGTACTTC.

V is TRBV11-2 and J is TRBJ2-3; TRBD1 is a possible D gene (5 bases). This CDR3 contains 15 residues. Trimming took 3 bases from V and 3 from J, leaving 13 bases between them. CDR1 and CDR2 from the germline V gene are SGHAT and FQNNGV. CDR3 in amino acids: CASSFRREGTDTQYF. The DNA for the CDR3 is TGTGCCAGCAGCTTCCGCAGGGAAGGGACAGATACGCAGTATTTT.

The chain has TRBV12-3 or TRBV12-4 and TRBJ2-6; 9 nucleotides agree with TRBD2. The CDR3 is 16 residues long. Losses at the gene ends were 4 bases for V and 2 bases for J; bases not matched to a gene: 3. The CDR3 is CASSSLAGAGANVLTF. The CDR3 DNA reads as TGTGCCAGCAGTTCCTTAGCGGGAGCTGGGGCCAACGTCCTGACTTTC.

A word on this clonotype: At one end, the junction sequence differs from germline, possibly due to a read error. The V and J genes are TRBV7-9 and TRBJ2-5; D is possibly TRBD1 (5 bases). This CDR3 is 15 amino acids long. CDR1 SEHNR and CDR2 FQNEAQ come from the germline V gene (reference sequence). For the CDR3, the DNA is TGTGCCAGCAGCCCCGCAGGGCGCTTAAGAGAGGCCCAGTACTTC. Its protein product is CASSPAGRLREAQYF.

The table lists this clonotype with many counts. The rearrangement links TRBV5-6 to TRBJ2-5; maybe TRBD2 (6 bases). CDR3 length equals 16 residues. Germline-derived CDR1 and CDR2 are SGHDT and YYEEEE. V lost 1 base, J lost 2 bases, and 15 bases lay in between. The DNA of the CDR3 is TGTGCCAGCAGCTTGTTAGGTAGCGGAACACAAGAGACCCAGTACTTC. Residues: CASSLLGSGTQETQYF.

This chain links TRBV5-1 with TRBJ2-7; TRBD1 agrees at 9 bases. From germline, CDR1 is SGHRS and CDR2 YFSETQ. CDR3 length: 14 amino acids. V shed 4 bases, J shed 7 bases, and the junction held 9 bases outside the gene matches. The chain's CDR3 is CASSPIQGAREQYF. In nucleotides, the CDR3 is TGCGCCAGCAGCCCCATACAGGGGGCGAGGGAGCAGTACTTC.

This clonotype has more than one count but fewer than ten. The chain combines TRBV11-2 with TRBJ2-1, with TRBD1 identical over 9 bases. The V and J ends lost 6 bases and 2 bases, in that order; junction bases with no gene match: 5. This CDR3 is built from 15 residues. Germline lookup yields CDR1 SGHAT and CDR2 FQNNGV. The CDR3 region has the DNA TGTGCCAGCAGGCATGGGACAGGGACCTACAATGAGCAGTTCTTC. This codes for CASRHGTGTYNEQFF. The variable domain in full, with the rest retrieved from reference TRBV11-2 and TRBJ2-1, is EAGVAQSPRYKIIEKRQSVAFWCNPISGHATLYWYQQILGQGPKLLIQFQNNGVVDDSQLPKDRFSAERLKGVDSTLKIQPAKLEDSAVYLCASRHGTGTYNEQFFGPGTRLTVL.

V usage is TRBV6-1 and J usage is TRBJ2-3, with D maybe TRBD2 (6 bases). The V and J ends lost 1 base and 0 bases respectively, with 8 bases between them. The CDR3 has 15 residues. Looked up from germline, CDR1 is MNHNS and CDR2 is SASEGT. CDR3 amino acids: CASSEDAGSTDTQYF. As DNA, the CDR3 is TGTGCCAGCAGTGAAGATGCGGGGAGCACAGATACGCAGTATTTT.

V and J are TRBV29-1 and TRBJ2-7; the match to TRBD2 covers 10 bases. CDR3 length: 14 amino acids. The V gene's germline CDR1 is SQVTM and CDR2 ANQGSEA. The V gene end was trimmed by 2 bases and the J gene end by 4 bases; junction bases not matched to a gene: 5. The CDR3 protein is CSVESAGGPYEQYF. As DNA, the CDR3 is TGCAGCGTTGAATCAGCGGGAGGGCCGTACGAGCAGTACTTC.

The rearrangement links TRBV5-1 to TRBJ2-7; a weak D match, TRBD1 (5 bases). The CDR3 extends over 14 amino acids. Between the trimmed V and J ends, which lost 0 bases and 3 bases, there was a span of 10 bases. CDR1 and CDR2 (germline): SGHRS, YFSETQ. The DNA for the CDR3 is TGCGCCAGCAGCTTGGAAAGGGGAAACTACGAGCAGTACTTC. This encodes CASSLERGNYEQYF.

This clonotype came up a few times. The chain is built from TRBV28 and TRBJ2-2; D could derive from TRBD1 or TRBD2 (5 bases each). The CDR3 is 17 residues long. Germline CDR1 MDHEN, CDR2 SYDVKM. V was pared by 6 bases and J by 4 bases, with 21 bases between. CDR3 residues: CASRDISGPRFTGELFF. The CDR3, as DNA: TGTGCCAGCAGGGATATTTCGGGACCCAGATTCACCGGGGAGCTGTTTTTT.

This clonotype was observed a handful of times. Given a much more abundant clone one base away, this may be a read error. The chain links TRBV6-1 to TRBJ2-5; 9 bases fit TRBD1. The ends lost 11 bases at V and 4 bases at J; junction bases unmatched: 11. Per the germline V gene, CDR1 is MNHNS and CDR2 is SASEGT. The CDR3 extends over 14 amino acids. In DNA, the CDR3 is TGTGCCGGCTCCCTCACAGGGGGCCTAGAGACCCAGTACTTC. This codes for CAGSLTGGLETQYF.

In its sample, this clonotype was seen a few times. This sequence joins TRBV20-1 and TRBJ2-1; D gene unclear. Germline V gives CDR1 DFQATT, CDR2 SNEGSKA (reference sequence). V lost 1 base and J lost 0, with 7 bases in between. CDR3 length equals 14 residues. The CDR3 is CSARGSNSYNEQFF. DNA of the CDR3: TGCAGTGCTAGAGGGTCTAACTCCTACAATGAGCAGTTCTTC.

The chain joins TRBV6-5 to TRBJ2-6; D gene uncertain. Germline CDR1 reads MNHEY; CDR2 reads SVGAGI. The CDR3 covers 15 residues. Trimming pared 2 bases from V and 4 bases from J, leaving 9 bases between. The CDR3 region has the DNA TGTGCCAGCAGTTACCCTATTCCCGGGGCCAACGTCCTGACTTTC. Translated, it gives CASSYPIPGANVLTF.

This clonotype was seen only a few times. The chain recombines TRBV7-2 with TRBJ2-3, with 16 nucleotides matching TRBD2. The V and J ends lost 4 bases and 5 bases, in that order; junction bases with no gene match: 3. The V gene's germline CDR1 is SGHTA and CDR2 FQGNSA. There are 16 residues in the CDR3. The CDR3 region has the DNA TGTGCCAGCAGCTGGGGACTAGCGGGAGGGGGAGATACGCAGTATTTT. Its protein product is CASSWGLAGGGDTQYF.

The chain couples TRBV10-3 to TRBJ1-4; a weak D match, TRBD1 (6 bases). The germline CDR1 and CDR2 sequences are ENHRY and SYGVKD. V was cut by 6 bases and J by 0 bases, with 14 bases left in between. The CDR3 is 16 amino acids. The CDR3 coding sequence is TGTGCCATCAGCCCCGGACAGCCTTCAACTAATGAAAAACTGTTTTTT. Its protein product is CAISPGQPSTNEKLFF.

This clonotype has a handful of counts. As DNA, the CDR3 is TGTGCCAGCGCTCTACTATCCATCGAGCAGTACTTC. Amino acids: CASALLSIEQYF. This sequence joins TRBV2 and TRBJ2-7; no clear D. This CDR3 spans 12 amino acids. V was cut by 8 bases and J by 6 bases, with 14 bases left in between. From germline, CDR1 is SNHLY and CDR2 FYNNEI.

This clonotype was counted at least ten times. V gene TRBV29-1 combines with J gene TRBJ2-3; 14 nucleotides line up with TRBD2. CDR3 length: 19 residues. V dropped 5 bases and J dropped 1; count of bases not matched to a gene: 14. Looked up from germline, CDR1 is SQVTM and CDR2 is ANQGSEA. The CDR3 DNA is TGCAGCGTTTCACCCGGACTAGCGGGAGGCCGAACGCGCACAGATACGCAGTATTTT. The encoded protein is CSVSPGLAGGRTRTDTQYF.

CDR3 DNA sequence: TGTGCCAGCAGTGCTCGGCTAGCGGGTATAGAGACCCAGTACTTC. Its translation: CASSARLAGIETQYF. J is TRBJ2-5 and V is TRBV28; 8 nucleotides align to TRBD2. With V trimmed by 5 bases and J by 4 bases, 9 bases remained unmatched. The germline V gene encodes CDR1 MDHEN and CDR2 SYDVKM. The CDR3 covers 15 residues.

This clonotype was recorded at least ten times. The chain uses TRBV12-3 or TRBV12-4 and TRBJ2-2; D ambiguous. This CDR3 contains 12 residues. V lost 3 bases, J lost 7 bases, and 6 bases lay in between. The CDR3 coding sequence is TGTGCCAGCAGTTTGCAGCGCGGGGAGCTGTTTTTT. Amino acid sequence: CASSLQRGELFF.

Comments on this clonotype: The junction shows a germline mismatch at one end, possibly a read error. The rearrangement links TRBV28 to TRBJ2-5; tentatively, D is TRBD1 (5 bases). This CDR3 contains 12 residues. CDR1 and CDR2 from the germline V gene are MDHEN and SYDVKM. The DNA of the CDR3 is TGTGCCAGCTGCCAGGGTACAGAGGCCCAGTACTTC. This encodes CASCQGTEAQYF. The full variable domain, completed using reference TRBV28 and TRBJ2-5, is DVKVTQSSRYLVKRTGEKVFLECVQDMDHENMFWYRQDPGLGLRLIYFSYDVKMKEKGDIPEGYSVSREKKERFSLILESASTNQTSMYLCASCQGTEAQYFGPGTRLLVL.

This clonotype was seen just once. The V call is TRBV7-2, the J call TRBJ2-5; weak D call: TRBD2 (5 bases). V was shortened by 4 bases and J by 13 bases, with 25 bases between the two germline ends. Germline V CDR1 and CDR2: SGHTA, FQGNSA. The CDR3 extends over 15 amino acids. The DNA of the CDR3 is TGTGCCAGCAGCTCCCCCCGCGTCGGGGTTGACGAGCGGTACTTC. It is translated as CASSSPRVGVDERYF.

The CDR3 spells CASTRDLTDTQYF. CDR3 bases: TGTGCCAGCACCCGGGACCTCACAGATACGCAGTATTTT. J is TRBJ2-3 and V is TRBV6-5; D could derive from TRBD1 or TRBD2 (5 bases each). Germline values: CDR1 MNHEY, CDR2 SVGAGI. There are 13 residues in the CDR3. Trimming stripped 7 bases from V and 2 bases from J, with 10 bases between.

Of note for this clonotype: The junction differs from germline at one of its ends, possibly a read error. Here the CDR3 DNA reads TGTGCCAGCAGTTTGGGGGGAGGGCGGTTCTTC. Its translation: CASSLGGGRFF. This chain connects TRBV12-3 or TRBV12-4 to TRBJ2-7; 7 nucleotides line up with TRBD2. This CDR3 has 11 residues.

The chain carries TRBV7-2 and TRBJ2-7; 9 nucleotides match TRBD2. The CDR3 is 15 amino acids. The V gene's germline CDR1 is SGHTA and CDR2 FQGNSA. J gave up 5 bases and V 1 base, and 6 bases lay outside the gene matches. The CDR3 sequence is CASSLVAGVSDEQYF. In DNA, the CDR3 is TGTGCCAGCAGCTTAGTAGCGGGAGTATCTGACGAGCAGTACTTC.

This clonotype has more than one count but fewer than ten. The chain is built from TRBV12-3 or TRBV12-4 and TRBJ2-5; TRBD2 is a possible D gene (6 bases). Trimming took 6 bases from V and 4 from J, leaving 15 bases between them. The CDR3 is made up of 14 amino acids. CDR3 loop: CASSVRAGIETQYF. The CDR3 bases are TGTGCCAGCAGCGTGAGGGCGGGGATAGAGACCCAGTACTTC.